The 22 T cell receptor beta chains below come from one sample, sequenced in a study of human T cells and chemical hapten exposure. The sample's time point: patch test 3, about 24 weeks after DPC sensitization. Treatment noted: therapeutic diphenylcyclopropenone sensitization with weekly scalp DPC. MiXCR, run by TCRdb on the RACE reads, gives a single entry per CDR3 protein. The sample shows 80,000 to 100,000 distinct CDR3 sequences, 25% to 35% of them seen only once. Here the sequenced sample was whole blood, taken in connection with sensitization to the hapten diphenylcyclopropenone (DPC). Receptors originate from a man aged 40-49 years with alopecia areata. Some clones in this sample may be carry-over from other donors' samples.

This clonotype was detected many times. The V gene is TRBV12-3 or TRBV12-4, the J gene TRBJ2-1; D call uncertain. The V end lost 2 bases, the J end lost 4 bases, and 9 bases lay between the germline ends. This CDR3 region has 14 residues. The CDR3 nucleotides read TGTGCCAGCAGTTTACTCCCGACATACAATGAGCAGTTCTTC. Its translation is CASSLLPTYNEQFF.

In DNA, the CDR3 is TGCGCCAGCAGCCAAGGCGGTGGGGGGAGTCGAGGCAATGAGCAGTTCTTC. Encoded protein: CASSQGGGGSRGNEQFF. This sequence joins TRBV4-3 and TRBJ2-1; weak D call: TRBD2 (6 bases). V was shortened by 1 base and J by 6 bases, with 19 bases between the two germline ends. The CDR3 is 17 residues long. CDR1 and CDR2 (germline): LGHNA, YSLEER.

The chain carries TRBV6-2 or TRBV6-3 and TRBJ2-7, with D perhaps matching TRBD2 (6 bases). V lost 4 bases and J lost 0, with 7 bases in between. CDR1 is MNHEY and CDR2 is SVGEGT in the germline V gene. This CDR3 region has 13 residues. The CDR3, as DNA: TGTGCCAGCAGTTGGGGGGTCTCCTACGAGCAGTACTTC. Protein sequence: CASSWGVSYEQYF.

This CDR3 is CSALRGTDTQYF. CDR3 nucleotides: TGCAGTGCCTTACGGGGTACAGATACGCAGTATTTT. V and J are TRBV20-1 and TRBJ2-3, with a possible D match to TRBD2 (5 bases). CDR3 length: 12 amino acids. Per germline, CDR1 DFQATT and CDR2 SNEGSKA (reference sequence). Trimming took 6 bases from V and 3 from J, leaving 10 bases between them.

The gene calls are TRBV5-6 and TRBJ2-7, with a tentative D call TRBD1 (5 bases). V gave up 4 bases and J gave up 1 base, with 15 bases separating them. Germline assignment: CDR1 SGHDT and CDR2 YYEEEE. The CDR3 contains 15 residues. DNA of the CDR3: TGTGCCAGCAGCCCCGTGCCCCGGACATCCTACGAGCAGTACTTC. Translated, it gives CASSPVPRTSYEQYF. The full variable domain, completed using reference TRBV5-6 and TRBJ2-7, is DAGVTQSPTHLIKTRGQQVTLRCSPKSGHDTVSWYQQALGQGPQFIFQYYEEEERQRGNFPDRFSGHQFPNYSSELNVNALLLGDSALYLCASSPVPRTSYEQYFGPGTRLTVT.

CDR3 nucleotide sequence: TGTGCCAGCAGAATCAATTTCAGCAATCAGCCCCAGCATTTT. Amino acids: CASRINFSNQPQHF. This chain links TRBV6-2 or TRBV6-3 with TRBJ1-5; D is uncertain. CDR3 length equals 14 residues. Per germline, CDR1 MNHEY and CDR2 SVGEGT. V was pared by 6 bases and J by 1 base, with 10 bases between.

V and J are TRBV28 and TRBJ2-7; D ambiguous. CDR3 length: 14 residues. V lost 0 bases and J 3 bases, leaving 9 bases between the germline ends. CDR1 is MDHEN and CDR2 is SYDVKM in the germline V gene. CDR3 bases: TGTGCCAGCAGTTTATGGAGTAACAGCTACGAGCAGTACTTC. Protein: CASSLWSNSYEQYF.

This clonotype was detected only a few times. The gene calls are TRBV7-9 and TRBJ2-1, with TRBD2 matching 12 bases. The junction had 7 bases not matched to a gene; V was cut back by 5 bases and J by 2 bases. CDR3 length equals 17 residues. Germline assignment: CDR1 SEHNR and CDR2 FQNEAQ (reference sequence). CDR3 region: CASSARTSGEAYNEQFF. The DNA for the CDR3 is TGTGCCAGCAGCGCTAGGACTAGCGGGGAAGCCTACAATGAGCAGTTCTTC.

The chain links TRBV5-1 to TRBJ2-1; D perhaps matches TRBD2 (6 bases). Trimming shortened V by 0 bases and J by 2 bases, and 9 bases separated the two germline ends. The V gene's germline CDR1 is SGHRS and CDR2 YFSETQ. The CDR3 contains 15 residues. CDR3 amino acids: CASSLDGSTYNEQFF. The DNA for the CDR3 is TGCGCCAGCAGCTTGGACGGGAGTACCTACAATGAGCAGTTCTTC. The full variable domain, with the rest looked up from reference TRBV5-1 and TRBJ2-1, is KAGVTQTPRYLIKTRGQQVTLSCSPISGHRSVSWYQQTPGQGLQFLFEYFSETQRNKGNFPGRFSGRQFSNSRSEMNVSTLELGDSALYLCASSLDGSTYNEQFFGPGTRLTVL.

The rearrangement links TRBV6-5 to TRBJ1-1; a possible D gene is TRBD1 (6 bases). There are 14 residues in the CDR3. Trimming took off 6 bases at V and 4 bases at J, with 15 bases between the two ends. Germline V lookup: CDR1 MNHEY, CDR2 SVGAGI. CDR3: CASSLRTGITEAFF. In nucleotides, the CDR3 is TGTGCCAGCAGCCTACGTACAGGGATCACTGAAGCTTTCTTT.

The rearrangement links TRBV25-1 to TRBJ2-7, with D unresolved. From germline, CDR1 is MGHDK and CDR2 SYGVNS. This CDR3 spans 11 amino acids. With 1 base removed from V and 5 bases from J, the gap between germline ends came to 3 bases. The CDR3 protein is CASSEFDEQYF. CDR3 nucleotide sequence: TGTGCCAGCAGTGAATTCGACGAGCAGTACTTC.

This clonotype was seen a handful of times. The CDR3, as DNA: TGTGCCAGCAGCCAAGGGGACAGGGCGGCCGGGGAGCTGTTTTTT. It is translated as CASSQGDRAAGELFF. The rearrangement joins TRBV28 to TRBJ2-2; 9 nucleotides agree with TRBD1. Germline V gene lookup returns CDR1 MDHEN and CDR2 SYDVKM. The CDR3 spans 15 residues. Losses at the gene ends were 6 bases for V and 6 bases for J; bases not matched to a gene: 8.

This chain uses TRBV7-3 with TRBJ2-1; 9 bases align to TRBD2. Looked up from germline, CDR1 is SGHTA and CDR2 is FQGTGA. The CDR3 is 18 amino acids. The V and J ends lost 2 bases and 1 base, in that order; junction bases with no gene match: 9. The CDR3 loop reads CASSLGRSAGGSYNEQFF. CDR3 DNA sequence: TGTGCCAGCAGCTTAGGCCGCTCTGCGGGAGGGTCCTACAATGAGCAGTTCTTC.

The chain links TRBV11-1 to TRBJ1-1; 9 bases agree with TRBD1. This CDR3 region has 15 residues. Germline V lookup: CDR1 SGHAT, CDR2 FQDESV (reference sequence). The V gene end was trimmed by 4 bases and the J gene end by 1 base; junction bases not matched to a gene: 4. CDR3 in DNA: TGTGCCAGCAGCTCCCGGGACAGGGAGAACACTGAAGCTTTCTTT. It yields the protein CASSSRDRENTEAFF.

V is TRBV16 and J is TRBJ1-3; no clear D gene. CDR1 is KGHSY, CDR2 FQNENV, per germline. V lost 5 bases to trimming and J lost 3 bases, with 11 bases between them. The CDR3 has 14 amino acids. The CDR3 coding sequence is TGTGCCAGCAGCTATGGACGTTATGGAAACACCATATATTTT. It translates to CASSYGRYGNTIYF.

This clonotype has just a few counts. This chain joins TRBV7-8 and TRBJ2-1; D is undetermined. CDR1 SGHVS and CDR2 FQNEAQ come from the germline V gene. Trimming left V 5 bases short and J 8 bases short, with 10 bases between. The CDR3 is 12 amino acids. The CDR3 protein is CASSHNQYEQFF. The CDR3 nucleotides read TGTGCCAGCAGCCATAATCAGTATGAGCAGTTCTTC.

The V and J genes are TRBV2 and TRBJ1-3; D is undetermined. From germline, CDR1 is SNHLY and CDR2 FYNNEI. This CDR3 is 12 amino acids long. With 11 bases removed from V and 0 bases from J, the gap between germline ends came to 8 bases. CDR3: CASTVSGNTIYF. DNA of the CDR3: TGTGCCTCAACGGTCTCTGGAAACACCATATATTTT.

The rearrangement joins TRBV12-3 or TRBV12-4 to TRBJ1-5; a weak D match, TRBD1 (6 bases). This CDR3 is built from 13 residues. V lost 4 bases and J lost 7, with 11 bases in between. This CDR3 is CASSSRGGQPQHF. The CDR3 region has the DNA TGTGCCAGCAGTTCCAGGGGCGGCCAGCCCCAGCATTTT.

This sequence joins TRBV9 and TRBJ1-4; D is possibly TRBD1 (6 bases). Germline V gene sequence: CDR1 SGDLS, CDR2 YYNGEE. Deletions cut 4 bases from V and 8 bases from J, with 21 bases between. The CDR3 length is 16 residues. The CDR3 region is CASSKAGLAQGEKLFF. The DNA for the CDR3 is TGTGCCAGCAGCAAAGCGGGTCTGGCACAGGGCGAAAAACTGTTTTTT.

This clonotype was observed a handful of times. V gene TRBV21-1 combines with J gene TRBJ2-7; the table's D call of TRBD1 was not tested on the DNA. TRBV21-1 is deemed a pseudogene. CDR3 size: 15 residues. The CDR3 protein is CASSKRQGGYYEQYF. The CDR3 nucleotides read TGTGCCAGCAGCAAACGACAGGGGGGATACTACGAGCAGTACTTC.

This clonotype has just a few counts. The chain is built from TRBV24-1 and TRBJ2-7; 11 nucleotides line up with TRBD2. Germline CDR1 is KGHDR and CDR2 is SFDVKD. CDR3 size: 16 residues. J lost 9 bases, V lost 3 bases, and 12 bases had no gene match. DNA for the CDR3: TGTGCCACCAGTGATCCTGGGACTAGCGGTACTTTCGGGCAGTACTTC. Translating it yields CATSDPGTSGTFGQYF.

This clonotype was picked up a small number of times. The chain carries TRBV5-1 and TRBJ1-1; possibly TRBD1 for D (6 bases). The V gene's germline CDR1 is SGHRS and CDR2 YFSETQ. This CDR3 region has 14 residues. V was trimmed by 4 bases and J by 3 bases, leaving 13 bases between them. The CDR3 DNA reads TGCGCCAGCAGCAAGCGGGGGCTCGACACTGAAGCTTTCTTT. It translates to CASSKRGLDTEAFF.